This TCR beta chain appears in the sequencing data of a study of T cell responses to AZD1222 COVID-19 vaccine. This table comes from immunoSEQ multiplex PCR, and its TCRdb copy is limited to in-frame clones, with some not included. Of about 170,000 clones in the sample, more than 90% are singletons; the top ten hold roughly 1.5%. Note on this clone: The target antigen is unknown.

Whole-study findings and limits: Unmutated regions of variants are reportedly targeted by nearly half of spike-specific TCRs. After two AZD1222 doses, spike-specific TCR breadth and depth rose versus day 0. Donors skewed white British and female; clonal diversity was possibly underestimated. Just five to seven people given AZD1222 tested seropositive at baseline.

The CDR3 is made up of 21 amino acids. V lost 0 bases to trimming and J lost 7 bases; unmatched junction nucleotides: 22. CDR1 is MGHRA and CDR2 is YSYEKL in the germline V gene. The V call is TRBV4-1, the J call TRBJ2-2; TRBD2 matches at 8 bases. The sample was peripheral blood, taken on day 0 of AZD1222 vaccination. The receptor comes from an adult in good health. Here the CDR3 DNA reads TGCGCCAGCAGCCAAGAGGGATCGTGGACTAGCACAAGATTGAGGGACGGGGAGCTGTTTTTT. Its protein is CASSQEGSWTSTRLRDGELFF.